The rows below give T cell receptor beta chains drawn from one sample of a study of OX40 agonist ivuxolimab in advanced cancers. Sequencing was performed with immunoSEQ multiplex PCR; in TCRdb, only in-frame clones are kept and a portion is missing. The top ten hold 20% to 25% of the sample, which has about 26,000 clones, around nine tenths seen once. Sequencing used CD4+ or CD8+ T cells sorted from blood, obtained in a trial of the OX40 agonist ivuxolimab. These receptors originate from an adult with an advanced solid tumor such as melanoma, head and neck, liver or kidney cancer. CDR3s include the opening cysteine and the closing phenylalanine or tryptophan. The D gene is left open where the match is weak. Clone size appears in some rows only: once, few, many, or a class for an expanded clone.

d_gene: NA; abundance: NA; v_gene: TRBV4-1; j_gene: TRBJ1-1; CDR3nt: TGCGCCAGCAGCCCTCCGGCTTCAGCGAACACTGAAGCTTTCTTT; CDR3aa: CASSPPASANTEAFF
d_gene: NA; abundance: NA; v_gene: TRBV19; j_gene: TRBJ1-5; CDR3nt: TGTGCCAGTAGTATATTAACGGGGGTGAATCAGCCCCAGCATTTT; CDR3aa: CASSILTGVNQPQHF
d_gene: NA; abundance: NA; v_gene: TRBV4-1; j_gene: TRBJ1-2; CDR3nt: TGCGCCAGCAGCCAAGCGGGTGGCTACACCTTC; CDR3aa: CASSQAGGYTF
d_gene: NA; abundance: NA; v_gene: TRBV27; j_gene: TRBJ1-1; CDR3nt: TGTGCCAGCAGTTTAATGGAAAACACTGAAGCTTTCTTT; CDR3aa: CASSLMENTEAFF
d_gene: TRBD2; abundance: NA; v_gene: TRBV27; j_gene: TRBJ2-3; CDR3nt: TGTGCCAGCAGTTTAACTCACGAGCGGGAGGGAACAGATACGCAGTATTTT; CDR3aa: CASSLTHEREGTDTQYF
d_gene: NA; abundance: NA; v_gene: TRBV30; j_gene: TRBJ1-1; CDR3nt: TGTGCCTGGAGCGTCAGGGGAGTTCGGACTGAAGCTTTCTTT; CDR3aa: CAWSVRGVRTEAFF
d_gene: NA; abundance: few; v_gene: TRBV19; j_gene: TRBJ2-7; CDR3nt: TGTGCCAGTAGTCCGGGGACAAGCGAGCAGTACTTC; CDR3aa: CASSPGTSEQYF
d_gene: NA; abundance: NA; v_gene: TRBV7-3; j_gene: TRBJ1-1; CDR3nt: TGTGCCAGCAGCTCTATTCCAGCCTCGAAAGCTTTCTTT; CDR3aa: CASSSIPASKAFF
d_gene: NA; abundance: NA; v_gene: TRBV9; j_gene: TRBJ1-1; CDR3nt: TGTGCCAGCAGCGTAGCCGAAACAGGGTCTGAAGCTTTCTTT; CDR3aa: CASSVAETGSEAFF
d_gene: NA; abundance: NA; v_gene: TRBV27; j_gene: TRBJ2-5; CDR3nt: TGTGCCAGCAGTTTAGTCGGGGGGCGGGGGACCCAGTACTTC; CDR3aa: CASSLVGGRGTQYF